One and the same sample provided the 25 T cell receptor beta chains below, sequenced in a study of vaccination and CD4 T cells after COVID-19. Which antigens these TCRs recognize remains unknown. Once obtained from cultured CD4+ T cells, the DNA was sequenced using the Oncomine TCR Beta short-read assay. MiXCR was run by TCRdb on the PCR reads, yielding one entry per CDR3 protein. The sample has some 25,000 distinct CDR3 sequences, roughly 62% seen once. Indicated treatment: roughly ten-day PBMC culture with coronavirus spike peptide pools or control peptides (ViraFEST assay). The sample was CD4+ T cells from blood, cultured in vitro, taken after SARS-CoV-2 vaccination. These receptors were collected from a human donor who received a COVID-19 vaccine.

This chain connects TRBV2 to TRBJ2-3; 7 nucleotides agree with TRBD2. Trimming cost V 9 bases and J 1 base; bases outside gene matches: 7. There are 14 residues in the CDR3. CDR1 is SNHLY, CDR2 FYNNEI, per germline. The CDR3 protein is CASQLGGGTDTQYF. The CDR3 nucleotides read TGTGCCAGTCAACTGGGGGGGGGCACAGATACGCAGTATTTT.

This chain uses TRBV29-1 with TRBJ1-4; 8 bases agree with TRBD1. Germline-derived CDR1 and CDR2 are SQVTM and ANQGSEA. The V segment lost 4 bases and the J segment 7 bases; nucleotides outside the gene matches: 5. This CDR3 contains 13 residues. In nucleotides, the CDR3 is TGCAGCGTTGGGGAGACAGGGGCTGAAAAACTGTTTTTT. It yields the protein CSVGETGAEKLFF.

The table lists this clonotype with a few counts. V is TRBV24-1 and J is TRBJ2-2, with 8 bases lining up with TRBD1. Trimming removed 10 bases from V and 1 base from J; junction bases left unmatched: 4. Germline CDR1 reads KGHDR; CDR2 reads SFDVKD. The length of the CDR3 is 14 residues. The CDR3 DNA follows: TGTGCCACTCGGACAGGGCTGAACACCGGGGAGCTGTTTTTT. It is translated as CATRTGLNTGELFF.

This chain uses TRBV23-1 with TRBJ2-2, with TRBD2 matching 10 bases. TRBV23-1 is designated an ORF whose function remains uncertain. This CDR3 comprises 18 residues. V lost 0 bases to trimming and J lost 4 bases; unmatched junction nucleotides: 8. The CDR3 bases are TGCGCCAGCAGTCAATCGATCATTGGACTAGCGGCCACCGGGGAGCTGTTTTTT. Its translation: CASSQSIIGLAATGELFF.

The V call is TRBV28, the J call TRBJ2-7; D uncertain. Germline assignment: CDR1 MDHEN and CDR2 SYDVKM. Between the trimmed V and J ends, which lost 3 bases and 1 base, there was a span of 4 bases. The length of the CDR3 is 12 residues. The CDR3 nucleotides are TGTGCCAGCAGTTTCCGATCCTACGAGCAGTACTTC. Its translation is CASSFRSYEQYF.

V and J are TRBV29-1 and TRBJ2-5; D might be TRBD1 (8 bases). This CDR3 spans 15 amino acids. Trimming removed 2 bases at V and 5 bases at J, with 18 bases between. Germline assignment: CDR1 SQVTM and CDR2 ANQGSEA. Here the CDR3 reads CSVEPNRGGGETQYF. The CDR3 DNA sequence: TGCAGCGTTGAACCTAACAGGGGGGGCGGTGAGACCCAGTACTTC.

V and J are TRBV7-2 and TRBJ2-5; D remains ambiguous. Germline V lookup: CDR1 SGHTA, CDR2 FQGNSA. V was pared by 1 base and J by 4 bases, with 13 bases between. There are 15 residues in the CDR3. Here the CDR3 DNA reads TGTGCCAGCAGCTTAGAAGTGGCCCCGGCAGAGACCCAGTACTTC. It specifies CASSLEVAPAETQYF.

The CDR3 here is CSASRQAGSKKLFF. In DNA, the CDR3 is TGCAGTGCATCCCGACAGGCCGGGTCAAAAAAACTGTTTTTT. The V gene is TRBV20-1, the J gene TRBJ1-4, with D maybe TRBD1 (6 bases). CDR1 and CDR2 from the germline V gene are DFQATT and SNEGSKA (reference sequence). The ends were cut back, 6 bases at V and 9 bases at J, with 20 bases in the middle. The CDR3 runs to 14 residues.

The chain couples TRBV27 to TRBJ1-6; D may be TRBD1 (5 bases). V was cut by 9 bases and J by 5 bases, with 11 bases left in between. This CDR3 contains 13 residues. CDR1 and CDR2 (germline): MNHEY, SMNVEV (reference sequence). CDR3 sequence: CASKDTNNSPLHF. CDR3 DNA sequence: TGTGCCAGTAAGGACACGAATAATTCACCCCTCCACTTT.

V usage is TRBV20-1 and J usage is TRBJ2-3, with D perhaps matching TRBD1 (5 bases). The J call may be wrong; the DNA end is better matched by TRBJ1-1. Per the germline V gene, CDR1 is DFQATT and CDR2 is SNEGSKA (reference sequence). The CDR3 totals 12 residues. CDR3 residues: CSARDGTSGAFF. The CDR3 region has the DNA TGCAGTGCTAGAGATGGGACTAGCGGTGCTTTCTTT.

The chain employs TRBV5-1 and TRBJ2-3; TRBD1 matches at 7 bases. In germline, CDR1 is SGHRS, CDR2 YFSETQ. CDR3 length: 15 residues. V trimming: 4 bases; J trimming: 6 bases; junction bases outside the gene matches: 11. CDR3 loop: CASSPRQGTTDTQYF. CDR3 sequence (DNA): TGCGCCAGCAGCCCCCGACAGGGAACCACCGATACGCAGTATTTT. Full variable domain (rest looked up from reference TRBV5-1 and TRBJ2-3): KAGVTQTPRYLIKTRGQQVTLSCSPISGHRSVSWYQQTPGQGLQFLFEYFSETQRNKGNFPGRFSGRQFSNSRSEMNVSTLELGDSALYLCASSPRQGTTDTQYFGPGTRLTVL.

This clonotype was counted only a few times. J is TRBJ1-5 and V is TRBV6-1; D uncertain. Trimming took off 7 bases at V and 9 bases at J, with 16 bases between the two ends. CDR3 length: 13 amino acids. The germline V gene has CDR1 MNHNS and CDR2 SASEGT. The chain's CDR3 is CASTPQVNLPQHF. CDR3 DNA: TGTGCCAGCACCCCCCAAGTGAACTTGCCCCAGCATTTT.

J is TRBJ2-7 and V is TRBV6-9; a weak D match, TRBD1 (5 bases). Germline CDR1 MNHGY, CDR2 SVAAGI. The CDR3 runs to 12 residues. V was cut by 7 bases and J by 4 bases, with 11 bases left in between. The CDR3 nucleotides read TGTGCCAGCATCAAGGACATTTACGAGCAGTACTTC. It is translated as CASIKDIYEQYF.

The count of this clonotype is one. The V call is TRBV6-2 or TRBV6-3, the J call TRBJ2-3; possible D gene TRBD2, 6 bases. In germline, CDR1 is MNHEY, CDR2 SVGEGT. Trimming removed 7 bases from V and 2 bases from J, with 13 bases in between. CDR3 length equals 14 residues. This chain's CDR3 is CASIRGSHTDTQYF. CDR3 DNA sequence: TGTGCCAGCATTCGGGGGAGCCACACAGATACGCAGTATTTT.

This clonotype was counted a few times. The chain is built from TRBV20-1 and TRBJ2-5, with D maybe TRBD1 (6 bases). The CDR3 spans 13 residues. Trimming cost V 5 bases and J 1 base, with 11 bases left between them. The V gene's germline CDR1 is DFQATT and CDR2 SNEGSKA (reference sequence). CDR3 sequence reads: CSAPRGFQETQYF. The DNA of the CDR3 is TGCAGTGCTCCCAGGGGATTCCAAGAGACCCAGTACTTC.

J is TRBJ1-2 and V is TRBV19; 7 nucleotides match TRBD1. This CDR3 comprises 15 residues. Trimming removed 6 bases from V and 1 base from J; junction bases left unmatched: 8. Germline assignment: CDR1 LNHDA and CDR2 SQIVND (reference sequence). The CDR3: CASSTRDRGNYGYTF. Written as DNA, the CDR3 is TGTGCCAGTAGCACCCGGGACAGAGGTAACTATGGCTACACCTTC.

The V and J genes are TRBV20-1 and TRBJ1-1, with D maybe TRBD1 (6 bases). The CDR3 consists of 14 residues. CDR1 DFQATT and CDR2 SNEGSKA come from the germline V gene (reference sequence). V gave up 3 bases and J gave up 2 bases, with 13 bases separating them. Here the CDR3 reads CSARQGMENTEAFF. CDR3 DNA sequence: TGCAGTGCTAGGCAGGGGATGGAAAACACTGAAGCTTTCTTT.

The chain joins TRBV7-9 to TRBJ2-1, with 8 bases lining up with TRBD1. This CDR3 is 16 amino acids long. Germline CDR1 SEHNR, CDR2 FQNEAQ (reference sequence). After removal of 1 base from V and 7 bases from J, the junction contained 9 bases not matched to a gene. CDR3 amino acids: CASSLVRTGRPNEQFF. For the CDR3, the DNA is TGTGCCAGCAGCTTAGTTAGGACAGGGCGACCTAATGAGCAGTTCTTC. Using reference TRBV7-9 and TRBJ2-1 for the parts outside the CDR3, the full variable domain is DTGVSQNPRHKITKRGQNVTFRCDPISEHNRLYWYRQTLGQGPEFLTYFQNEAQLEKSRLLSDRFSAERPKGSFSTLEIQRTEQGDSAMYLCASSLVRTGRPNEQFFGPGTRLTVL.

This clonotype has a handful of counts. This chain connects TRBV20-1 to TRBJ1-2; no clear D. Germline V gene lookup returns CDR1 DFQATT and CDR2 SNEGSKA (reference sequence). This CDR3 has 16 amino acids. Trimming cost V 0 bases and J 4 bases, with 18 bases left between them. The CDR3 is CSARDNVRSRPYGYTF. The CDR3 region has the DNA TGCAGTGCTAGAGATAACGTTAGGTCTAGACCCTATGGCTACACCTTC.

V and J are TRBV6-5 and TRBJ2-5; D is unresolved. Looked up from germline, CDR1 is MNHEY and CDR2 is SVGAGI. This CDR3 is built from 13 residues. With 3 bases removed from V and 1 base from J, the gap between germline ends came to 6 bases. The DNA for the CDR3 is TGTGCCAGCAGTTATTCAGCCCAAGAGACCCAGTACTTC. Protein: CASSYSAQETQYF.

The chain combines TRBV7-6 with TRBJ1-1, with 8 positions matching TRBD1. Germline CDR1 and CDR2: SGHVS and FNYEAQ. The CDR3 totals 16 residues. The V gene end was trimmed by 5 bases and the J gene end by 1 base; junction bases not matched to a gene: 9. The CDR3: CASSRPDGQGNTEAFF. In DNA, the CDR3 is TGTGCCAGCAGCCGGCCTGACGGACAGGGGAACACTGAAGCTTTCTTT.

The J gene is TRBJ2-5, the V gene TRBV20-1, with D unclear. Germline V gives CDR1 DFQATT, CDR2 SNEGSKA (reference sequence). The CDR3 loop spans 15 amino acids. V shed 4 bases and J shed 2 bases, with 17 bases lying between them. DNA of the CDR3: TGCAGTGCTACCCCCAGGTCTGGATCGCAAGAGACCCAGTACTTC. The encoded protein is CSATPRSGSQETQYF.

The rearrangement joins TRBV2 to TRBJ1-2; unclear D gene. Germline values: CDR1 SNHLY, CDR2 FYNNEI. The germline V and J ends were trimmed by 1 base and 4 bases, with 7 bases remaining between them. The CDR3 sequence is 13 residues long. CDR3 in DNA: TGTGCCAGCAGTGAAGGGCTTTCCTATGGCTACACCTTC. As protein: CASSEGLSYGYTF.

About this clonotype itself: The junction does not match germline at one end; this may be a read error. V usage is TRBV7-2 and J usage is TRBJ2-7; D gene unclear. The CDR3 length is 12 residues. In germline, CDR1 is SGHTA, CDR2 FQGNSA. The CDR3 loop is CASSPIPPPSDF. The CDR3 region has the DNA TGTGCCAGCAGCCCAATTCCTCCCCCCTCCGACTTC.

The gene calls are TRBV10-3 and TRBJ2-7, with D possibly being TRBD1 (6 bases). This CDR3 has 15 residues. The V end lost 1 base, the J end lost 5 bases, and 15 bases lay between the germline ends. CDR1 and CDR2 (germline): ENHRY, SYGVKD. In DNA, the CDR3 is TGTGCCATCAGTGAGTTTCTGGACAGTGGGAACGAGCAGTACTTC. It is translated as CAISEFLDSGNEQYF.